The TCR beta chain under discussion was sequenced for a study of CD8 T cells in ankylosing spondylitis. TCRdb reprocessed the 5' RACE reads via MiXCR and lists one record per CDR3 protein. The sample records 380,000 or so distinct CDR3 sequences, about 20% being singletons. This clonotype appeared a few times. Antigen unknown. This CDR3 has 20 amino acids. CDR1 is MNHEY and CDR2 is SVGEGT in the germline V gene. J was trimmed by 0 bases and V by 0 bases; bases with no gene match: 11. Overall study findings and caveats: In ankylosing spondylitis blood, a motif of seven to nine highly homologous TCR beta variants appeared characteristic. Disease-linked clones were reportedly significantly enriched in matched ankylosing spondylitis synovial fluid. In reactive arthritis synovial fluid and blood, some motif variants had been reported before. Within peripheral blood, clones linked to disease were CD8+ and relatively rare.

This chain links TRBV6-2 or TRBV6-3 with TRBJ2-1, with 10 positions matching TRBD2. This clonotype was obtained from a male donor with ankylosing spondylitis or in good health (not recorded which). The sequenced sample was blood, either unsorted or a sorted T cell fraction (not recorded which). CDR3 residues: CASSYSASGGSINSYNEQFF. The DNA for the CDR3 is TGTGCCAGCAGTTACTCTGCTAGCGGGGGCTCCATTAACTCCTACAATGAGCAGTTCTTC.